The 23 T cell receptor beta chains presented below share a single source sample, sequenced in a study of cytomegalovirus exposure and HLA in healthy donors. TCRdb's table, derived via immunoSEQ multiplex PCR, lists solely in-frame clones and lacks some. This sample has 65,000 to 80,000 clones, with roughly 94% found just once. Input material: PBMCs. Every receptor here comes from a young woman in good health and CMV-seropositive.

The chain has TRBV9 and TRBJ2-6; D perhaps matches TRBD1 (5 bases). Germline values: CDR1 SGDLS, CDR2 YYNGEE. V was trimmed by 2 bases and J by 4 bases, leaving 16 bases between them. This CDR3 is 17 amino acids long. The CDR3 is CASSVARALDGANVLTF. The CDR3 coding sequence is TGTGCCAGCAGCGTCGCCAGGGCCTTGGACGGGGCCAACGTCCTGACTTTC.

The gene calls are TRBV7-9 and TRBJ2-2; TRBD2 is a possible D gene (6 bases). The CDR3 has 14 amino acids. V lost 2 bases and J 4 bases, leaving 8 bases between the germline ends. CDR1 and CDR2 from the germline V gene are SEHNR and FQNEAQ (reference sequence). The CDR3 DNA sequence: TGTGCCAGCAGCTTACGGGGGACCACCGGGGAGCTGTTTTTT. Protein product: CASSLRGTTGELFF.

V and J are TRBV2 and TRBJ1-1; tentatively, D is TRBD1 (5 bases). V was clipped by 0 bases and J by 4 bases, with 12 bases between them. The CDR3 spans 15 residues. Per germline, CDR1 SNHLY and CDR2 FYNNEI. The CDR3 spells CASSEAPGGVTEAFF. In nucleotides, the CDR3 is TGTGCCAGCAGTGAAGCGCCGGGAGGGGTCACTGAAGCTTTCTTT.

This sequence joins TRBV27 and TRBJ2-2, with unresolved D. The V and J ends lost 3 bases and 5 bases respectively, with 4 bases between them. The CDR3 runs to 12 residues. Germline lookup yields CDR1 MNHEY and CDR2 SMNVEV (reference sequence). The CDR3 here is CASSFQTGELFF. CDR3 sequence (DNA): TGTGCCAGCAGTTTCCAAACCGGGGAGCTGTTTTTT.

V and J are TRBV2 and TRBJ1-1; tentatively, D is TRBD1 (5 bases). Trimming shortened V by 1 base and J by 0 bases, and 12 bases separated the two germline ends. The CDR3 loop spans 16 amino acids. CDR1 is SNHLY and CDR2 is FYNNEI in the germline V gene. The CDR3 protein is CASSEGLEGLNTEAFF. The DNA of the CDR3 is TGTGCCAGCAGTGAAGGCTTGGAGGGACTGAACACTGAAGCTTTCTTT.

This chain links TRBV2 with TRBJ2-7; 7 bases match TRBD2. CDR3 size: 16 residues. V shed 4 bases, J shed 3 bases, and the junction held 12 bases outside the gene matches. The germline V gene has CDR1 SNHLY and CDR2 FYNNEI. The CDR3 loop reads CASSGPWGRGDYEQYF. The CDR3 coding sequence is TGTGCCAGCAGTGGGCCTTGGGGGAGGGGAGACTACGAGCAGTACTTC.

The rearrangement uses TRBV4-3 and TRBJ2-1; 7 nucleotides align to TRBD2. This CDR3 has 15 residues. After removal of 2 bases from V and 4 bases from J, the junction contained 5 bases not matched to a gene. The germline CDR1 and CDR2 sequences are LGHNA and YSLEER. CDR3 amino acids: CASSQQPGLYNEQFF. Here the CDR3 DNA reads TGCGCCAGCAGCCAACAACCGGGACTATACAATGAGCAGTTCTTC.

V is TRBV14 and J is TRBJ2-3; D gene ambiguous. This CDR3 spans 15 amino acids. Germline V gene data show CDR1 as SGHDN and CDR2 as FVKESK. V lost 3 bases to trimming and J lost 0 bases, with 10 bases between them. Here the CDR3 reads CASSHLGFSTDTQYF. For the CDR3, the DNA is TGTGCCAGCAGCCACCTAGGATTTAGCACAGATACGCAGTATTTT.

The V gene is TRBV9, the J gene TRBJ2-1; D is possibly TRBD1 (6 bases). The germline CDR1 and CDR2 sequences are SGDLS and YYNGEE. Trimming shortened V by 0 bases and J by 8 bases, and 15 bases separated the two germline ends. The CDR3 runs to 15 residues. The CDR3 DNA is TGTGCCAGCAGCGTAGCGTGGGCAGGGGCATATGAGCAGTTCTTC. The encoded protein is CASSVAWAGAYEQFF.

The chain has TRBV6-5 and TRBJ1-2, with unresolved D. Per the germline V gene, CDR1 is MNHEY and CDR2 is SVGAGI. Trimming pared 5 bases from V and 8 bases from J, leaving 9 bases between. This CDR3 region has 11 residues. CDR3 coding DNA: TGTGCCAGCAGTGACGGGAAGGGCTACACCTTC. Translating it yields CASSDGKGYTF.

The chain recombines TRBV2 with TRBJ2-7; 12 bases fit TRBD2. Germline V gene lookup returns CDR1 SNHLY and CDR2 FYNNEI. V lost 0 bases and J lost 0; bases outside the gene matches: 6. This CDR3 is built from 18 residues. CDR3 in DNA: TGTGCCAGCAGTGAAGCGCTGGGACTAGCGGGCCGCTCCTACGAGCAGTACTTC. This codes for CASSEALGLAGRSYEQYF.

V gene TRBV5-8 combines with J gene TRBJ2-6; possibly TRBD1 for D (6 bases). V gave up 4 bases and J gave up 2 bases, with 13 bases separating them. Germline V gives CDR1 SGHTS, CDR2 YDEGEE. The CDR3 is made up of 16 amino acids. The CDR3 is CASSHYRDTGANVLTF. The CDR3, as DNA: TGTGCCAGCAGCCACTACCGGGACACTGGGGCCAACGTCCTGACTTTC.

Only one count was recorded for this clone. The rearrangement uses TRBV28 and TRBJ2-1, with 7 bases lining up with TRBD2. The CDR3 consists of 17 residues. Germline values: CDR1 MDHEN, CDR2 SYDVKM. Trimming cost V 3 bases and J 7 bases; bases outside gene matches: 15. The CDR3 region has the DNA TGTGCCAGCAGTTTCTTTGGCCGGCTAGCGGATATAAATGAGCAGTTCTTC. Protein sequence: CASSFFGRLADINEQFF.

The V call is TRBV19, the J call TRBJ1-5; no definite D call. Trimming removed 6 bases from V and 0 bases from J, with 15 bases in between. This CDR3 region has 16 residues. Germline loops: CDR1 LNHDA, CDR2 SQIVND (reference sequence). The CDR3 bases are TGTGCCAGTAGCCCCGACGACGCGGTTAGCAATCAGCCCCAGCATTTT. It is translated as CASSPDDAVSNQPQHF.

This rearrangement joins TRBV20-1 to TRBJ2-1, with 8 positions matching TRBD1. The germline CDR1 and CDR2 sequences are DFQATT and SNEGSKA (reference sequence). This CDR3 has 11 residues. With V trimmed by 7 bases and J by 12 bases, 8 bases remained unmatched. CDR3 region: CSVESGTGQFF. The CDR3 DNA sequence: TGCAGTGTTGAATCCGGGACAGGGCAGTTCTTC.

The chain recombines TRBV5-1 with TRBJ1-1, with D possibly matching TRBD1 (6 bases). This CDR3 is 15 amino acids long. With 0 bases removed from V and 3 bases from J, the gap between germline ends came to 12 bases. Germline CDR1 reads SGHRS; CDR2 reads YFSETQ. This chain's CDR3 is CASSLAGAEDTEAFF. The CDR3 nucleotides read TGCGCCAGCAGCTTGGCAGGGGCTGAGGACACTGAAGCTTTCTTT. The full variable domain, completed using reference TRBV5-1 and TRBJ1-1, is KAGVTQTPRYLIKTRGQQVTLSCSPISGHRSVSWYQQTPGQGLQFLFEYFSETQRNKGNFPGRFSGRQFSNSRSEMNVSTLELGDSALYLCASSLAGAEDTEAFFGQGTRLTVV.

J is TRBJ1-2 and V is TRBV11-3; D may be TRBD1 (5 bases). Germline V gene lookup returns CDR1 SGHNT and CDR2 YENEEA. V shed 4 bases and J shed 6 bases, with 15 bases lying between them. The CDR3 loop spans 14 amino acids. CDR3 loop: CASSSGGQGHGYTF. CDR3 coding DNA: TGTGCCAGCAGCTCTGGTGGGCAGGGCCATGGCTACACCTTC.

This chain uses TRBV28 with TRBJ1-4; the D is unclear. Germline V gene sequence: CDR1 MDHEN, CDR2 SYDVKM. Between the trimmed V and J ends, which lost 5 bases and 4 bases, there was a span of 14 bases. CDR3 length equals 15 residues. The CDR3 region is CASSPNGAFNEKLFF. CDR3 nucleotide sequence: TGTGCCAGCAGTCCCAACGGTGCTTTTAATGAAAAACTGTTTTTT.

CDR3 amino acids: CASSGGLAGGCEQYF. The CDR3 DNA reads TGTGCCAGCAGTGGTGGACTAGCGGGGGGCTGCGAGCAGTACTTC. The chain recombines TRBV6-4 with TRBJ2-7; the match to TRBD2 covers 14 bases. The junction had 5 bases not matched to a gene; V was cut back by 4 bases and J by 6 bases. This CDR3 region has 15 residues. The germline gives CDR1 MRHNA, CDR2 SNTAGT.

This clone was picked up one time. DNA for the CDR3: TGCGCCAGCAGTCAACCCCACTTACCTGGAGCAGGGCAAGCCAAAAACATTCAGTACTTC. Translation gives CASSQPHLPGAGQAKNIQYF. The J gene is TRBJ2-4, the V gene TRBV23-1, with D perhaps matching TRBD1 (5 bases). TRBV23-1 is marked as an open reading frame, function uncertain. This CDR3 contains 20 residues. V was pared by 2 bases and J by 0 bases, with 23 bases between.

The V call is TRBV7-9, the J call TRBJ1-4; D unclear. The germline V gene has CDR1 SEHNR and CDR2 FQNEAQ (reference sequence). Trimming removed 2 bases at V and 7 bases at J, with 11 bases between. CDR3 size: 14 residues. The CDR3 protein is CASSLSRAGEKLFF. In DNA form, the CDR3 reads TGTGCCAGCAGCTTAAGCCGGGCGGGTGAAAAACTGTTTTTT.

J is TRBJ2-1 and V is TRBV6-1; TRBD2 matches 10 bases. This CDR3 comprises 15 residues. Germline CDR1 reads MNHNS; CDR2 reads SASEGT. V shed 5 bases and J 6 bases; nucleotides not matched to a gene: 7. CDR3 sequence (DNA): TGTGCCAGCAGTAGAACTAGCGGGGCTTCCAATGAGCAGTTCTTC. Amino acid sequence: CASSRTSGASNEQFF.

The chain's CDR3 is CASSRRPGMNTEAFF. The DNA of the CDR3 is TGTGCCAGCAGCCGCCGCCCGGGAATGAACACTGAAGCTTTCTTT. V is TRBV2 and J is TRBJ1-1; no definite D call. CDR1 is SNHLY, CDR2 FYNNEI, per germline. The CDR3 totals 15 residues. V lost 6 bases, J lost 0 bases, and 14 bases lay in between.